This TCR beta chain was retrieved from a study of blood T cell repertoires in COVID-19. On the study more broadly: The United States, Italy and Spain supplied acute and convalescent COVID-19 samples. The analysed material was cDNA or gDNA that came from T cells, B-cell-depleted T cells, or PBMCs.

In the original workflow: Estimation of nucleated cell counts was performed using reference gene primer amplification. This table comes from immunoSEQ multiplex PCR, and its TCRdb copy is limited to in-frame clones, with some not included. D and trimming come from the DNA, and the V and J calls and clone size come from that table. The sample gives about 320,000 clones, about 87% of which show up once; 1.6% is in the top ten. Seattle enrolled patients during active infection and tracked them longitudinally. The source of this sequence is a young woman with COVID-19, enrolled during active disease. Sequenced input: peripheral blood.

CDR3 DNA sequence: TGTGCCAGCAGCTCCGGACAGGGAAGGAGCAATCAGCCCCAGCATTTT. It encodes CASSSGQGRSNQPQHF. The V gene is TRBV6-6, the J gene TRBJ1-5; 8 nucleotides align to TRBD1. Germline CDR1 MNHNY, CDR2 SVGAGI (reference sequence). The CDR3 runs to 16 residues. Trimming at V came to 6 bases and at J to 1 base, leaving 8 bases not matched to a gene.